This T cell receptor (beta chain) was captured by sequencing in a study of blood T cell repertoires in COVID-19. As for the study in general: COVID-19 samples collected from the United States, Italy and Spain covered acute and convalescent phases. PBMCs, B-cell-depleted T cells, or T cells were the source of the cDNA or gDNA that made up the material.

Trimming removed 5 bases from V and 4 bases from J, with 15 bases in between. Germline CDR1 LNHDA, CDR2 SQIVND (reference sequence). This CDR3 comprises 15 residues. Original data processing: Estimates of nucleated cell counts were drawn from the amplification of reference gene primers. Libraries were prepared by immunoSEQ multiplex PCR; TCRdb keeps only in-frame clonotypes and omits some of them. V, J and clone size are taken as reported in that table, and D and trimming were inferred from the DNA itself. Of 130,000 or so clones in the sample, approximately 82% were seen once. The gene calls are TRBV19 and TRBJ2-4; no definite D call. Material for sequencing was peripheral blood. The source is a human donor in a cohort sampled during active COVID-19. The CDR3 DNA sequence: TGTGCCAGTAGTGACAATCTTGGGCCTAAAAACATTCAGTACTTC. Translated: CASSDNLGPKNIQYF.